Given below is one T cell receptor (beta chain) in context. The target antigen is unknown. Per the germline V gene, CDR1 is SGHRS and CDR2 is YFSETQ. The CDR3 runs 15 residues. The V gene lost 0 bases and the J gene lost 3 bases, with 10 bases spanning the gap. Assay: immunoSEQ multiplex PCR; the TCRdb copy retains only in-frame clones and omits some. In the table there are 100,000 to 150,000 clones, 88% of which are singletons. This record comes from a study of T cell responses to AZD1222 COVID-19 vaccine. General observations from the study: With dominance at 160-218 and 743-854, vaccine-associated CD4 TCRs spanned spike. Seropositive status at baseline applied to only six AZD1222 recipients.

The TCR was taken from an adult in good health. The sequenced sample was peripheral blood, obtained on day 0 of AZD1222 vaccination. The V and J genes are TRBV5-1 and TRBJ1-3, with D unresolved. The CDR3 loop reads CASSLGEGFGNTIYF. CDR3 DNA: TGCGCCAGCAGCTTGGGCGAGGGTTTTGGAAACACCATATATTTT.